This T cell receptor beta chain stems from a study of regulatory T cells in long-lasting Graves disease. The sample holds many counts of this clonotype. Its antigen is still unknown. Arm-PCR of CDR3 regions and iRepertoire HTBI primers were the basis on which TCR beta libraries were built. TCRdb reanalysed the multiplex PCR reads using MiXCR and keeps one entry per CDR3 protein. Of roughly 500,000 distinct CDR3 sequences in the sample, roughly 23% were seen once. The CDR3 contains 12 residues. V lost 3 bases and J 7 bases, leaving 9 bases between the germline ends. The germline CDR1 and CDR2 sequences are LNHDA and SQIVND (reference sequence). Study findings and constraints: It was in persistent disease that TRBV28, TRBJ1-2 and TRBJ2-5 were favored.

Indicated time point: persistent/refractory GD, antithyroid drugs over 5 years with positive TRAb. PBMCs were the source of the RNA used for TCR sequencing. This chain joins TRBV19 and TRBJ1-1; D is undetermined. The source was peripheral blood mononuclear cells (PBMCs), collected when the disease was refractory, from a patient treated with antithyroid drugs. This receptor was taken from a female donor with Graves disease. The CDR3 loop is CASSMRAHEAFF. The CDR3, as DNA: TGTGCCAGTAGTATGAGGGCACATGAAGCTTTCTTT.